Following are 9 T cell receptor beta chains from one sample sequenced in a study of blood T cell repertoires in COVID-19. TCRdb's copy holds only in-frame clones and misses some; the assay was immunoSEQ multiplex PCR. The data show approximately 260,000 clones, less than 85% seen once. Sequencing was carried out using peripheral blood. The source of these receptors is a man aged 60-69 years who had recovered from COVID-19.

The chain has TRBV5-4 and TRBJ2-7; TRBD1 aligns across 7 bases. Germline-derived CDR1 and CDR2 are SGHNT and YYREEE (reference sequence). This CDR3 has 13 amino acids. V was pared by 6 bases and J by 9 bases, with 12 bases of the junction left unmatched. The CDR3 DNA reads as TGTGCCAGCACCGAGGACAGGCGCCCGGGGCAGTACTTC. Translating gives CASTEDRRPGQYF.

The chain has TRBV20-1 and TRBJ1-2, with D perhaps TRBD1 (6 bases). Germline V gene sequence: CDR1 DFQATT, CDR2 SNEGSKA (reference sequence). V was pared by 3 bases and J by 8 bases, with 13 bases between. The CDR3 has 12 amino acids. The CDR3 DNA reads as TGCAGTGCTAGTGGGGGCAGAAGGGGCTACACCTTC. Amino acids: CSASGGRRGYTF.

Of note for this clone: Other nucleotide sequences in the sample specify the same CDR3. The chain employs TRBV18 and TRBJ1-1; D is unclear. The CDR3 has 13 residues. With 2 bases removed from V and 2 bases from J, the gap between germline ends came to 6 bases. CDR1 and CDR2 (germline): KGHSH, LQKENI. The chain's CDR3 is CASSPSGNTEAFF. DNA for the CDR3: TGTGCCAGCTCACCATCAGGTAACACTGAAGCTTTCTTT.

The genes are TRBV5-6 and TRBJ2-1; D is possibly TRBD1 (6 bases). Germline CDR1 SGHDT, CDR2 YYEEEE. The CDR3 loop spans 13 amino acids. Deletions cut 3 bases from V and 13 bases from J, with 17 bases between. The CDR3: CASSYKPRQAQFF. The CDR3 nucleotides read TGTGCCAGCAGCTATAAACCTAGACAGGCCCAGTTCTTC. The full variable domain, its missing parts supplied by reference TRBV5-6 and TRBJ2-1, is DAGVTQSPTHLIKTRGQQVTLRCSPKSGHDTVSWYQQALGQGPQFIFQYYEEEERQRGNFPDRFSGHQFPNYSSELNVNALLLGDSALYLCASSYKPRQAQFFGPGTRLTVL.

J is TRBJ2-7 and V is TRBV12-3 or TRBV12-4, with a weak D call TRBD2 (6 bases). The V end lost 8 bases, the J end lost 3 bases, and 11 bases lay between the germline ends. The CDR3 consists of 12 residues. CDR3 bases: TGTGCCAGCGTAGGAGGGATCTACGAGCAGTACTTC. Protein: CASVGGIYEQYF.

V gene TRBV7-9 combines with J gene TRBJ1-1; D not certain. The CDR3 consists of 15 residues. V lost 0 bases to trimming and J lost 1 base, with 9 bases between them. Germline V gene lookup returns CDR1 SEHNR and CDR2 FQNEAQ (reference sequence). The CDR3 spells CASSLALAGNTEAFF. CDR3 in DNA: TGTGCCAGCAGCTTAGCGCTGGCAGGGAACACTGAAGCTTTCTTT.

The chain is built from TRBV7-2 and TRBJ1-5; 8 bases are shared with TRBD1. The V gene's germline CDR1 is SGHTA and CDR2 FQGNSA. J gave up 11 bases and V 5 bases, and 5 bases lay outside the gene matches. The CDR3 covers 12 residues. In DNA, the CDR3 is TGTGCCAGCAGCCTACCGGACAGGGCCCAGCATTTT. Translating it yields CASSLPDRAQHF. The full variable domain, its missing parts supplied by reference TRBV7-2 and TRBJ1-5, is GAGVSQSPSNKVTEKGKDVELRCDPISGHTALYWYRQSLGQGLEFLIYFQGNSAPDKSGLPSDRFSAERTGGSVSTLTIQRTQQEDSAVYLCASSLPDRAQHFGDGTRLSIL.

The chain uses TRBV3-1 (or the pseudogene TRBV3-2) and TRBJ1-2; TRBD1 aligns across 9 bases. There are 14 residues in the CDR3. Germline V gene sequence: CDR1 LGHDT, CDR2 YNNKEL (reference sequence). After removal of 4 bases from V and 4 bases from J, the junction contained 4 bases not matched to a gene. CDR3 residues: CASSLPGQGYGYTF. For the CDR3, the DNA is TGTGCCAGCAGCCTACCGGGACAGGGCTATGGCTACACCTTC.

This clone has only a few counts. The chain carries TRBV9 and TRBJ2-1, with 9 positions matching TRBD2. Germline V gene lookup returns CDR1 SGDLS and CDR2 YYNGEE. The ends lost 6 bases at V and 0 bases at J; junction bases unmatched: 7. The CDR3 extends over 16 amino acids. The CDR3 region is CASTRGGRGSYNEQFF. CDR3 sequence (DNA): TGTGCCAGCACCCGAGGCGGGAGGGGCTCCTACAATGAGCAGTTCTTC.